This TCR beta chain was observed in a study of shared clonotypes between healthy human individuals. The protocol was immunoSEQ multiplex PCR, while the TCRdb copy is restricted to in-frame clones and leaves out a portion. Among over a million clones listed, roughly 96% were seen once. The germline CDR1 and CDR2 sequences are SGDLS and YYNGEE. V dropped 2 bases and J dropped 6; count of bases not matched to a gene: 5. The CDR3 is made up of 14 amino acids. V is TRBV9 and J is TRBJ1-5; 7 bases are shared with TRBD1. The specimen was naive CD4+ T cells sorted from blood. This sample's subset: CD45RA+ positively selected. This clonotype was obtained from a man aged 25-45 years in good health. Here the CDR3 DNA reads TGTGCCAGCAGCGTGACAGGGTCCAGTCAGCCCCAGCATTTT. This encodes CASSVTGSSQPQHF.